The 11 T cell receptor beta chains below all came from one sample that was sequenced in a study of identical twins. TCRdb reprocessed the 5' RACE reads with MiXCR, giving one entry per CDR3 protein. The table shows fewer than 800,000 distinct CDR3 sequences, with roughly 7.1% occurring only once. The data were also submitted as part of a second study, on yellow fever vaccine responses in identical twins.

The sequencing sample was made of PBMCs. All receptors derive from a woman younger than 30 in good health.

This clonotype was detected many times. This chain links TRBV12-3 or TRBV12-4 with TRBJ1-1, with TRBD1 matching 8 bases. The CDR3 consists of 12 residues. J lost 11 bases, V lost 1 base, and 3 bases had no gene match. Here the CDR3 reads CASSLGQGPAFF. DNA for the CDR3: TGTGCCAGCAGTTTAGGACAGGGGCCGGCTTTCTTT.

This clonotype occurred a few times. V and J are TRBV24-1 and TRBJ2-5; 8 bases align to TRBD2. Trimming removed 9 bases from V and 3 bases from J; junction bases left unmatched: 5. This CDR3 has 13 amino acids. Per the germline V gene, CDR1 is KGHDR and CDR2 is SFDVKD. CDR3 loop: CATGVGREETQYF. The CDR3, as DNA: TGTGCCACCGGCGTCGGGAGGGAAGAGACCCAGTACTTC.

This sequence joins TRBV20-1 and TRBJ2-3; no clear D gene. The CDR3 sequence is 15 residues long. V was clipped by 3 bases and J by 2 bases, with 15 bases between them. The germline gives CDR1 DFQATT, CDR2 SNEGSKA (reference sequence). The CDR3 sequence: CSASDRTEPTDTQYF. CDR3 bases: TGCAGTGCTAGTGACCGAACGGAACCCACAGATACGCAGTATTTT.

The table lists this clonotype with a few counts. J is TRBJ1-3 and V is TRBV12-3 or TRBV12-4, with D uncertain. The CDR3 is made up of 15 amino acids. Between the trimmed V and J ends, which lost 5 bases and 5 bases, there was a span of 16 bases. The CDR3 DNA reads as TGTGCCAGCAGTCATCCCGGCGCAAAAAGAAACACCATATATTTT. Its protein product is CASSHPGAKRNTIYF.

The chain employs TRBV7-9 and TRBJ2-1, with D possibly matching TRBD2 (5 bases). The CDR3 runs to 16 residues. The germline V and J ends were trimmed by 5 bases and 0 bases, with 14 bases remaining between them. Per the germline V gene, CDR1 is SEHNR and CDR2 is FQNEAQ (reference sequence). The CDR3 spells CASSRRGYSSYNEQFF. The CDR3 DNA follows: TGTGCCAGCAGCCGCCGCGGGTACAGCTCCTACAATGAGCAGTTCTTC.

The V and J genes are TRBV7-9 and TRBJ2-6; 7 positions agree with TRBD1. The CDR3 runs 17 residues. CDR1 is SEHNR, CDR2 FQNEAQ, per germline (reference sequence). The junction had 6 bases not matched to a gene; V was cut back by 3 bases and J by 1 base. The CDR3 nucleotides read TGTGCCAGCAGCTTTACAGGGACAGTTTCTGGGGCCAACGTCCTGACTTTC. Translated, it gives CASSFTGTVSGANVLTF.

Many counts were recorded for this clonotype. The V gene is TRBV12-3 or TRBV12-4, the J gene TRBJ2-2; D is uncertain. V lost 3 bases and J 0 bases, leaving 11 bases between the germline ends. The CDR3 sequence is 16 residues long. The CDR3 sequence is CASSFARPSNTGELFF. The CDR3 nucleotides are TGTGCCAGCAGTTTTGCTCGGCCTTCGAACACCGGGGAGCTGTTTTTT.

This clonotype occurred a few times. The J gene is TRBJ1-1, the V gene TRBV5-1; no clear D gene. CDR1 and CDR2 (germline): SGHRS, YFSETQ. The CDR3 runs to 15 residues. Deletions cut 2 bases from V and 2 bases from J, with 13 bases between. Here the CDR3 DNA reads TGCGCCAGCAGCTTTTGGACGGCCCCCAACACTGAAGCTTTCTTT. This encodes CASSFWTAPNTEAFF.

This clonotype was seen a handful of times. The V and J genes are TRBV6-1 and TRBJ1-5, with a tentative D call TRBD1 (6 bases). Germline values: CDR1 MNHNS, CDR2 SASEGT. The CDR3 totals 14 residues. V dropped 2 bases and J dropped 6 bases, with 11 bases sitting between them. CDR3 sequence (DNA): TGTGCCAGCAGTGAAAGTAGGGGGTTTCAGCCCCAGCATTTT. Encoded protein: CASSESRGFQPQHF.

Many counts were recorded for this clonotype. V is TRBV20-1 and J is TRBJ2-2; 10 nucleotides match TRBD2. The germline V gene encodes CDR1 DFQATT and CDR2 SNEGSKA (reference sequence). The trim removed 1 base at V and 2 bases at J, leaving 19 bases unmatched. CDR3 length: 21 residues. The CDR3: CSARVYRILAGADLNTGELFF. The CDR3 DNA reads TGCAGTGCTAGAGTGTATCGGATTCTAGCGGGAGCCGACCTAAACACCGGGGAGCTGTTTTTT.

This clonotype was counted ten times or more. This chain joins TRBV4-1 and TRBJ2-3, with TRBD2 as a possible D gene (5 bases). V was clipped by 0 bases and J by 2 bases, with 15 bases between them. The germline gives CDR1 MGHRA, CDR2 YSYEKL. CDR3 size: 17 residues. CDR3 amino acids: CASSQDRAGEITDTQYF. CDR3 coding DNA: TGCGCCAGCAGCCAAGATAGGGCCGGGGAGATCACAGATACGCAGTATTTT.